The 22 T cell receptor beta chains below were found in one sample sequenced in a study of blood T cell repertoires in COVID-19. Profiling relied on immunoSEQ multiplex PCR, and the TCRdb table lists in-frame clones only, not all of them. The sample records about 280,000 clones, 88% being singletons. The source material was peripheral blood. The receptors stem from a young man with active or convalescent COVID-19.

The chain combines TRBV2 with TRBJ1-1; D is unresolved. Per the germline V gene, CDR1 is SNHLY and CDR2 is FYNNEI. CDR3 length: 13 amino acids. V shed 4 bases and J shed 0 bases, with 6 bases lying between them. CDR3 coding DNA: TGTGCCAGCAGTGTTTCTATGAACACTGAAGCTTTCTTT. This translates into CASSVSMNTEAFF. The full variable domain, rest sourced from reference TRBV2 and TRBJ1-1, is EPEVTQTPSHQVTQMGQEVILRCVPISNHLYFYWYRQILGQKVEFLVSFYNNEISEKSEIFDDQFSVERPDGSNFTLKIRSTKLEDSAMYFCASSVSMNTEAFFGQGTRLTVV.

The chain has TRBV9 and TRBJ2-3, with D maybe TRBD1 (5 bases). The length of the CDR3 is 14 residues. Per the germline V gene, CDR1 is SGDLS and CDR2 is YYNGEE. Trimming pared 1 base from V and 0 bases from J, leaving 6 bases between. The CDR3: CASSVQGSTDTQYF. In DNA form, the CDR3 reads TGTGCCAGCAGCGTACAGGGTAGCACAGATACGCAGTATTTT. The whole variable domain, filled in from reference TRBV9 and TRBJ2-3, reads DSGVTQTPKHLITATGQRVTLRCSPRSGDLSVYWYQQSLDQGLQFLIQYYNGEERAKGNILERFSAQQFPDLHSELNLSSLELGDSALYFCASSVQGSTDTQYFGPGTRLTVL.

The V and J genes are TRBV11-2 and TRBJ1-1; D uncertain. The V end was cut by 5 bases, the J end by 0 bases, with 13 bases between. Germline-derived CDR1 and CDR2 are SGHAT and FQNNGV. CDR3 length: 15 residues. The CDR3 loop reads CASSLGYGVNTEAFF. In DNA form, the CDR3 reads TGTGCCAGCAGCCTGGGGTACGGGGTGAACACTGAAGCTTTCTTT.

The V call is TRBV10-3, the J call TRBJ1-2; D ambiguous. CDR1 ENHRY and CDR2 SYGVKD come from the germline V gene. The CDR3 length is 15 residues. V was trimmed by 0 bases and J by 5 bases, leaving 13 bases between them. The CDR3 spells CAISESEVLGYGYTF. The CDR3 region has the DNA TGTGCCATCAGTGAGTCGGAGGTGCTTGGGTATGGCTACACCTTC.

The V call is TRBV9, the J call TRBJ1-6; 9 nucleotides line up with TRBD1. The germline gives CDR1 SGDLS, CDR2 YYNGEE. This CDR3 is built from 15 residues. The V gene end was trimmed by 3 bases and the J gene end by 8 bases; junction bases not matched to a gene: 6. The CDR3 region has the DNA TGTGCCAGCAGCGCGAGGGACAGGGTAGATTCACCCCTCCACTTT. It translates to CASSARDRVDSPLHF.

This clone was seen just once. This rearrangement joins TRBV10-2 to TRBJ2-7; 10 positions agree with TRBD1. The germline V gene encodes CDR1 WSHSY and CDR2 SAAADI. The CDR3 runs 14 residues. The junction had 8 bases not matched to a gene; V was cut back by 5 bases and J by 7 bases. The CDR3 sequence is CASSSRDRGGEQYF. For the CDR3, the DNA is TGCGCCAGCAGTTCCCGGGACAGGGGTGGTGAGCAGTACTTC.

The chain recombines TRBV20-1 with TRBJ2-1; perhaps TRBD2 as D (6 bases). Deletions cut 2 bases from V and 10 bases from J, with 9 bases between. The V gene's germline CDR1 is DFQATT and CDR2 SNEGSKA (reference sequence). The length of the CDR3 is 11 residues. The CDR3 spells CSARRGIEQFF. For the CDR3, the DNA is TGCAGTGCTAGACGGGGGATCGAGCAGTTCTTC.

This clone has more than one count but fewer than ten. The V and J genes are TRBV5-4 and TRBJ1-3; 7 bases match TRBD1. V shed 4 bases, J shed 1 base, and the junction held 8 bases outside the gene matches. The CDR3 is 16 residues long. Germline lookup yields CDR1 SGHNT and CDR2 YYREEE (reference sequence). The DNA for the CDR3 is TGTGCCAGCAGCCCAGGACAGGCGCCATCTGGAAACACCATATATTTT. This translates into CASSPGQAPSGNTIYF.

V gene TRBV10-2 combines with J gene TRBJ2-7; 7 positions match TRBD1. Germline V CDR1 and CDR2: WSHSY, SAAADI. The CDR3 totals 12 residues. The V gene end was trimmed by 8 bases and the J gene end by 2 bases; junction bases not matched to a gene: 3. CDR3 nucleotide sequence: TGCGCCAGCGGGGACAGCACCTACGAGCAGTACTTC. It translates to CASGDSTYEQYF.

The rearrangement links TRBV9 to TRBJ2-7, with D possibly TRBD2 on 5 matching bases. V lost 6 bases to trimming and J lost 4 bases, with 17 bases between them. CDR3 length: 14 amino acids. Germline CDR1 is SGDLS and CDR2 is YYNGEE. The DNA for the CDR3 is TGTGCCAGCACCCCCGCCCGGACTTCTTACGAGCAGTACTTC. Amino acids: CASTPARTSYEQYF.

For the CDR3, the DNA is TGTGCCAGCAGCTTGCAGTGGGGCAGTGAAGCTTTCTTT. The encoded protein is CASSLQWGSEAFF. The chain joins TRBV7-2 to TRBJ1-1; D perhaps matches TRBD1 (5 bases). The germline V gene encodes CDR1 SGHTA and CDR2 FQGNSA. The CDR3 totals 13 residues. V shed 3 bases and J shed 7 bases, with 12 bases lying between them.

This chain uses TRBV2 with TRBJ1-1, with D possibly matching TRBD1 (6 bases). CDR3 length: 13 residues. Deletions cut 6 bases from V and 4 bases from J, with 12 bases between. Germline V gives CDR1 SNHLY, CDR2 FYNNEI. The CDR3 is CASSTGFGTEAFF. DNA of the CDR3: TGTGCCAGCAGCACAGGGTTTGGCACTGAAGCTTTCTTT.

This clone was recorded a few times. V and J are TRBV25-1 and TRBJ2-2; maybe TRBD2 (6 bases). CDR3 length: 17 amino acids. CDR1 is MGHDK and CDR2 is SYGVNS in the germline V gene. The germline V and J ends were trimmed by 1 base and 0 bases, with 12 bases remaining between them. The CDR3 is CASSESPGTPNTGELFF. The CDR3 bases are TGTGCCAGCAGTGAATCCCCCGGGACTCCGAACACCGGGGAGCTGTTTTTT.

V gene TRBV11-2 combines with J gene TRBJ2-7; possible D gene TRBD1, 6 bases. The CDR3 extends over 13 amino acids. CDR1 and CDR2 (germline): SGHAT, FQNNGV. The V and J ends lost 5 bases and 4 bases respectively, with 12 bases between them. The CDR3 protein is CASSNRDTYEQYF. CDR3 coding DNA: TGTGCCAGCAGCAACCGGGACACTTACGAGCAGTACTTC.

This chain connects TRBV5-6 to TRBJ1-2; D is ambiguous. This CDR3 is 12 amino acids long. Germline assignment: CDR1 SGHDT and CDR2 YYEEEE. Trimming took 1 base from V and 8 from J, leaving 9 bases between them. The CDR3 region is CASSLSVIGYTF. Written as DNA, the CDR3 is TGTGCCAGCAGCTTGTCCGTAATAGGCTACACCTTC.

The chain uses TRBV27 and TRBJ1-6; no firm D call. Trimming left V 5 bases short and J 9 bases short, with 11 bases between. Germline assignment: CDR1 MNHEY and CDR2 SMNVEV (reference sequence). The CDR3 extends over 13 amino acids. CDR3 bases: TGTGCCAGCAGTCATCCAGGTTTTTCACCCCTCCACTTT. Its protein is CASSHPGFSPLHF.

The chain links TRBV11-2 to TRBJ2-5, with TRBD2 matching over 14 bases. J lost 7 bases, V lost 4 bases, and 11 bases had no gene match. CDR3 length: 17 residues. CDR1 and CDR2 from the germline V gene are SGHAT and FQNNGV. The CDR3 is CASSSPRTSGGLWTQYF. The CDR3 coding sequence is TGTGCCAGCAGCTCCCCTCGGACTAGCGGGGGGTTATGGACCCAGTACTTC.

V is TRBV4-2 and J is TRBJ2-2; possibly TRBD2 for D (6 bases). The germline V and J ends were trimmed by 0 bases and 4 bases, with 15 bases remaining between them. CDR1 and CDR2 (germline): LGHNA, YNFKEQ. There are 17 residues in the CDR3. The CDR3 DNA follows: TGTGCCAGCAGCCAAGATAAGGGCCTGGGAGGCACCGGGGAGCTGTTTTTT. This sequence encodes CASSQDKGLGGTGELFF.

The chain recombines TRBV6-2 or TRBV6-3 with TRBJ1-1; tentatively, D is TRBD1 (5 bases). The CDR3 loop spans 15 amino acids. The ends were cut back, 6 bases at V and 4 bases at J, with 18 bases in the middle. In germline, CDR1 is MNHEY, CDR2 SVGEGT. This CDR3 is CASSRGAASLTEAFF. DNA of the CDR3: TGTGCCAGCAGCCGCGGGGCCGCTAGTCTCACTGAAGCTTTCTTT.

V and J are TRBV9 and TRBJ1-2; no clear D. This CDR3 has 13 residues. Germline CDR1 and CDR2: SGDLS and YYNGEE. Trimming pared 0 bases from V and 8 bases from J, leaving 11 bases between. CDR3 in amino acids: CASSVAGELGYTF. The CDR3, as DNA: TGTGCCAGCAGCGTAGCAGGCGAGCTAGGCTACACCTTC.

The chain is built from TRBV27 and TRBJ2-3; D is unresolved. This CDR3 contains 13 residues. The germline V gene encodes CDR1 MNHEY and CDR2 SMNVEV (reference sequence). V lost 6 bases, J lost 6 bases, and 13 bases lay in between. As DNA, the CDR3 is TGTGCCAGCAGCCCCTACCATCCGGATACGCAGTATTTT. It yields the protein CASSPYHPDTQYF.

The rearrangement uses TRBV27 and TRBJ2-7; D is uncertain. Germline loops: CDR1 MNHEY, CDR2 SMNVEV (reference sequence). This CDR3 comprises 14 residues. V shed 5 bases and J shed 4 bases, with 15 bases lying between them. CDR3 in amino acids: CASSPAPTWYEQYF. The CDR3 DNA sequence: TGTGCCAGCAGTCCCGCCCCAACATGGTACGAGCAGTACTTC.